This TCR beta chain is from a study of shared clonotypes between healthy human individuals. General study results and limits: Although depth was large, rarefaction showed that sequencing of the sorted subsets was incomplete.

Germline V gene sequence: CDR1 MNHNS, CDR2 SASEGT. J gave up 0 bases and V 7 bases, and 4 bases lay outside the gene matches. This CDR3 spans 15 amino acids. Libraries were prepared by immunoSEQ multiplex PCR; TCRdb keeps only in-frame clonotypes and omits some of them. Of around 2.3 million clones listed, more than 90% are singletons. As regards this clone: No antigen is known for it.

Recent acute infections and vaccinations were absent in the healthy HIV-negative adult donors. The receptor was isolated from a man younger than 35 in good health. Sequencing used naive CD4+ T cells sorted from blood. Stated subset: CD45RA+ positively selected. The genes are TRBV6-1 and TRBJ2-3; 10 nucleotides align to TRBD1. CDR3 protein: CASTGDRGSTDTQYF. CDR3 nucleotides: TGTGCCAGCACGGGGGACAGGGGAAGCACAGATACGCAGTATTTT.